The T cell receptor beta chain described here comes from a study of identical twins. V shed 8 bases, J shed 5 bases, and the junction held 8 bases outside the gene matches. Looked up from germline, CDR1 is SNHLY and CDR2 is FYNNEI. The CDR3 loop spans 15 amino acids. A single record per CDR3 protein comes from TCRdb applying MiXCR to the 5' RACE reads. The table shows around 480,000 distinct CDR3 sequences, with roughly an eighth occurring only once. These data also formed part of another study, on yellow fever vaccine responses in identical twins.

The receptor was derived from a woman aged 18-35 years in good health. The sequencing input was CD4+ T cells sorted from blood. The V gene is TRBV2, the J gene TRBJ2-7; TRBD2 matches 14 bases. The CDR3 sequence: CASLRLAGGRNEQYF. In DNA, the CDR3 is TGTGCCAGCCTCCGACTAGCGGGGGGGCGGAACGAGCAGTACTTC.